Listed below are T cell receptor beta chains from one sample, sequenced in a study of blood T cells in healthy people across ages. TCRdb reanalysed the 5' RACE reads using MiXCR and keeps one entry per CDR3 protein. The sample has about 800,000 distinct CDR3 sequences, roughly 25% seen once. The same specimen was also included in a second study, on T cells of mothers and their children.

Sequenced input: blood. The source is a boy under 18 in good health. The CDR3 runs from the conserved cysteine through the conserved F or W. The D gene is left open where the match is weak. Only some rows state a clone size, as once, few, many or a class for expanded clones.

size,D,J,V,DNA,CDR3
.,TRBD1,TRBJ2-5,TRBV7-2,TGTGCCAGCAGCCGCGACGGGACAGGGTTTCGAGAGACCCAGTACTTC,CASSRDGTGFRETQYF
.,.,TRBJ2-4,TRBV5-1,TGCGCCAGCAGCCCCACGACCGATACCAAAAACATTCAGTACTTC,CASSPTTDTKNIQYF
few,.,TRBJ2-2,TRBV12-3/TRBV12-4,TGTGCCAGCAAAACAGGAGGGTTAACCGGGGAGCTGTTTTTT,CASKTGGLTGELFF
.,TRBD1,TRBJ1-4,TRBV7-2,TGTGCCAGCAGCTTAGCTGACAGGGTTTCTGAAAAACTGTTTTTT,CASSLADRVSEKLFF
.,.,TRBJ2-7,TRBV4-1,TGCGCCAGCAGCCAGGAACTTCGACTAGAATCGACCTACGAGCAGTACTTC,CASSQELRLESTYEQYF
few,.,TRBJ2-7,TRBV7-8,TGTGCCAGCAGCTTAGTCCCGGGTTTCCAAGATTACGAGCAGTACTTC,CASSLVPGFQDYEQYF
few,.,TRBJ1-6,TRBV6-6,TGTGCCAGCAGCCCCCAGGGGAGCTCCTATAATTCACCCCTCCACTTT,CASSPQGSSYNSPLHF
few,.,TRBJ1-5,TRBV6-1,TGTGCCAGCAGTGAAGCGCTTCTGGGGAATCAGCCCCAGCATTTT,CASSEALLGNQPQHF
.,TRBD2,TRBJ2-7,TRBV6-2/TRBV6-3,TGTGCCAGCAGTTCCGGACTAGCGGGAGGGTTCGGGTACGAGCAGTACTTC,CASSSGLAGGFGYEQYF
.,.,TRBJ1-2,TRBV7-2,TGTGCCAGCAGCTTAGTTTTCGGGGGCTACACCTTC,CASSLVFGGYTF
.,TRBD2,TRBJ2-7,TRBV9,TGTGCCAGCAGCTCCGGGACTAGCCTCGCCGAGCAGTACTTC,CASSSGTSLAEQYF
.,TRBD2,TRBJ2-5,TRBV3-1,TGTGCCAGCAGCGATTGGGGGGGAGAGACCCAGCACTTC,CASSDWGGETQHF
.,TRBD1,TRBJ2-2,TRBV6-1,TGTGCCAGCAGTGAAGTTTTGGGTCGGGACAGGGGGATCACCGGGGAACTGTTTTTT,CASSEVLGRDRGITGELFF
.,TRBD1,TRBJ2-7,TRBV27,TGTGCCAGCAGTTATACGGGACAGGGATGGAACGAGCAGTACTTC,CASSYTGQGWNEQYF
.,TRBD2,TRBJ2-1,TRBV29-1,TGCAGCGTCGCTGAGGGCGGGAGGGCCTACAATGAGCAGTTCTTC,CSVAEGGRAYNEQFF
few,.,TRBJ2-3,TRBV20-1,TGCAGTGCTAGCTTACTAAAACGCACAGATACGCAGTATTTT,CSASLLKRTDTQYF
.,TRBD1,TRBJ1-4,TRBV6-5,TGTGCCAGCAGAGGGACAGCAACTAATGAAAAACTGTTTTTT,CASRGTATNEKLFF
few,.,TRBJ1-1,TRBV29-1,TGCAGCGTTGCCCTGGGACGTACGAACACTGAAGCTTTCTTT,CSVALGRTNTEAFF
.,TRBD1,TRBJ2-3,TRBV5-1,TGCGCCAGCAGCCAAAGTTTTATCCGGGGACAGGAAAACACAGATACGCAGTATTTT,CASSQSFIRGQENTDTQYF
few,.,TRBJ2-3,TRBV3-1,TGTGCCAGCAGCCAAGATTCTGGAGGGGCAGGGTATTATCACGGGGCAGATACGCAGTATTTT,CASSQDSGGAGYYHGADTQYF
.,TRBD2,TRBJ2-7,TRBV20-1,TGCAGTGCGCAGGGACTAGCGGAGACCTACGAGCAGTACTTC,CSAQGLAETYEQYF
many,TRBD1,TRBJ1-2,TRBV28,TGTGCCAGCAGCCAACAGGGGGGCTATGGCTACACCTTC,CASSQQGGYGYTF
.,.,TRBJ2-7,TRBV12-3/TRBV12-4,TGTGCCAGCAGTTGGGCACTAGGAGAAGTCTCCTACGAGCAGTACTTC,CASSWALGEVSYEQYF
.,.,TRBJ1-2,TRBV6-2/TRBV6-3,TGTGCCAGCAGTTCCGGGTCGCCTCGTGACTACACCTTC,CASSSGSPRDYTF
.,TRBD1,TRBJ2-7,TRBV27,TGTGCCAGCAGTGCCGGGACAGGGGCGGTGGAGCAGTACTTC,CASSAGTGAVEQYF
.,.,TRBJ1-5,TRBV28,TGTGCCAGCAGTTTACCCCAGGGAAGCAATCAGCCCCAGCATTTT,CASSLPQGSNQPQHF
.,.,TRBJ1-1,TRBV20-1,TGCAGTGCTAGCGGACAGATTATTGAAGCTTTCTTT,CSASGQIIEAFF
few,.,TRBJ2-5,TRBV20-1,TGCAGTGCTAGCGGGGCCCCGGGCAGGAGTGAGACCCAGTACTTC,CSASGAPGRSETQYF
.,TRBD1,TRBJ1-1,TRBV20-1,TGCAGTGCTAGAGATCGGTGGACAGGGCAAGACACTGAAGCTTTCTTT,CSARDRWTGQDTEAFF
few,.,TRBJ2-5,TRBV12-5,TGTGCTAGTGGTTCGCTAAGGGACGGCCACCAAGAGACCCAGTACTTC,CASGSLRDGHQETQYF
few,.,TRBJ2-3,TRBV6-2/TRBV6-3,TGTGCCAGCAGTTACTCGGGGCAGACAACAGATACGCAGTATTTT,CASSYSGQTTDTQYF
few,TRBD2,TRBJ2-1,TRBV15,TGTGCCACCAAGAGACTAGCGGGAGACAATGAGCAGTTCTTC,CATKRLAGDNEQFF
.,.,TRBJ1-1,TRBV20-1,TGCAGTGCTCTAACAGGGAGCACTGAAGCTTTCTTT,CSALTGSTEAFF
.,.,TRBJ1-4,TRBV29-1,TGCAGCGTTGAGGGGAAGAATGAAAAACTGTTTTTT,CSVEGKNEKLFF
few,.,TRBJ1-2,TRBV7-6,TGTGCCAGCAGCTTAAGTCCCCCCCGGACAAACATCTATGGCTACACCTTC,CASSLSPPRTNIYGYTF
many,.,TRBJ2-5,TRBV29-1,TGCAGCGTTGAAAACAACCAAGAGACCCAGTACTTC,CSVENNQETQYF
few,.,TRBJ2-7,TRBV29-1,TGCAGTGTACAGGGGGGGGACTACTACGAGCAGTACTTC,CSVQGGDYYEQYF
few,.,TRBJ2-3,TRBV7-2,TGTGCCAGCAGCTTAGCCAGCCCCAGGGCAGATACGCAGTATTTT,CASSLASPRADTQYF
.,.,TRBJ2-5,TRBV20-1,TGCAGTGCTAGGGAGGACCAGATTCAAGAGACCCAGTACTTC,CSAREDQIQETQYF
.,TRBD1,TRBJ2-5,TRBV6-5,TGTGCCAGCAGTTACGCACCGGGACAGGGGGGAGAGACCCAGTACTTC,CASSYAPGQGGETQYF
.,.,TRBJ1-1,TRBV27,TGTGCCAGCAGCCACGGGGGCCCCGGGGGTGAAGCTTTCTTT,CASSHGGPGGEAFF
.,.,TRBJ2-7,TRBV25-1,TGTGCCAGCAGTGAGCGGAGGGGACCCTCCTACGAGCAGTACTTC,CASSERRGPSYEQYF
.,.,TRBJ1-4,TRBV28,TGTGCCAGCAGTGTCTCCAGCAGGGCAACTAATGAAAAACTGTTTTTT,CASSVSSRATNEKLFF
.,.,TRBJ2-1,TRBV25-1,TGTGCCAGCAGTGTGCACAATGAGCAGTTCTTC,CASSVHNEQFF
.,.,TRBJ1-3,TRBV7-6,TGTGCCAGCAGCTTAGGGCCGTCCTCTGGAAACACCATATATTTT,CASSLGPSSGNTIYF
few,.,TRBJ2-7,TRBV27,TGTGCCAGCAGTTTATTGGGGGCGGGCGACGAGCAGTACTTC,CASSLLGAGDEQYF
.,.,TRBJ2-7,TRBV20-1,TGCAGTGCTAGTATAGGCGGTGACTTTTACGAGCAGTACTTC,CSASIGGDFYEQYF
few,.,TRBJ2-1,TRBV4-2,TGTGCCAGCAGCCAAGATTGGGGCAGGGTCTACAATGAGCAGTTCTTC,CASSQDWGRVYNEQFF
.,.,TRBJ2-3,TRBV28,TGTGCCAGCAAGGGGGGGGACAGGAGCACAGATACGCAGTATTTT,CASKGGDRSTDTQYF